This TCR beta chain is from a study of Graves' ophthalmopathy and Graves' hyperthyroidism. At the level of the study: Stable hyperthyroid donors showed no ophthalmopathy during 18 months follow-up.

This clonotype was picked up a small number of times. The authors amplified TCR beta CDR3 regions from RNA transcripts. A first-round RT-PCR used HTBI primers, followed by a second-round multiplex PCR. One entry per CDR3 protein, called by TCRdb with MiXCR from the multiplex PCR reads. The data contain 580,000 or so distinct CDR3 sequences, approximately 37% of them singletons. The length of the CDR3 is 15 residues. Germline V lookup: CDR1 DFQATT, CDR2 SNEGSKA (reference sequence). Trimming took 1 base from V and 1 from J, leaving 14 bases between them. Physicians reached a diagnosis by relying on clinical symptoms, serum thyroxine, TRAb, thyroid ultrasound and orbital computed tomography.

The chain joins TRBV20-1 to TRBJ2-7; D possibly uses TRBD1 or TRBD2 (5 bases each). The receptor was derived from an adult man with Graves' hyperthyroidism. What was sequenced was peripheral blood or thyroid tissue (not recorded which). The CDR3 coding sequence is TGCAGTGCTAGAGGAGGATATGAGGGGTCCTACGAGCAGTACTTC. This sequence encodes CSARGGYEGSYEQYF.